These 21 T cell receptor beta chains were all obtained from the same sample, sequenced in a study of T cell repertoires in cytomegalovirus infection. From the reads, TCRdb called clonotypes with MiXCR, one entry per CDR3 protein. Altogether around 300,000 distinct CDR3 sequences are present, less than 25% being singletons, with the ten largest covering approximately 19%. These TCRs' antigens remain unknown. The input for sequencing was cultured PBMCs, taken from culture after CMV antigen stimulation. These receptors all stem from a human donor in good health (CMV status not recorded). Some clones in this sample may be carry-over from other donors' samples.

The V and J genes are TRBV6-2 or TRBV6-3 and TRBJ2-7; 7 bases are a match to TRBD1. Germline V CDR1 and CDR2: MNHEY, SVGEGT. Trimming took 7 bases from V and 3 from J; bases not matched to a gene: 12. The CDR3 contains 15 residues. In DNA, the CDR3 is TGTGCCAGCACAGACCAGGGACAGCGAAGCTACGAGCAGTACGTC. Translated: CASTDQGQRSYEQYV.

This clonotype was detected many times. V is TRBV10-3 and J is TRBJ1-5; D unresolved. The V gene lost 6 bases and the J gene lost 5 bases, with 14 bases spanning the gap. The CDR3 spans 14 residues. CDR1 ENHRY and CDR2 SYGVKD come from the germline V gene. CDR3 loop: CAIRGEGGYQPQHF. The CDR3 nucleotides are TGTGCCATCAGGGGAGAGGGAGGCTATCAGCCCCAGCATTTT.

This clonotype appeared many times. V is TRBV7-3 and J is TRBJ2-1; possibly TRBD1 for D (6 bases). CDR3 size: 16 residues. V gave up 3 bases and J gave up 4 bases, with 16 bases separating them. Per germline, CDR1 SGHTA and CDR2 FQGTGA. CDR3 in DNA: TGTGCCAGCAGCTTGGACAGAAACCGGGTGTACAATGAGCAGTTCTTC. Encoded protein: CASSLDRNRVYNEQFF.

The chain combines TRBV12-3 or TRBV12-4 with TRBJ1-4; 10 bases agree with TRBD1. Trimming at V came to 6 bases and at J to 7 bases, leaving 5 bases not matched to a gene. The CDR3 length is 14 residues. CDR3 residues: CASRPRTGGEKLFF. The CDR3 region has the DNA TGTGCCAGCAGACCCCGGACAGGGGGTGAAAAACTGTTTTTT.

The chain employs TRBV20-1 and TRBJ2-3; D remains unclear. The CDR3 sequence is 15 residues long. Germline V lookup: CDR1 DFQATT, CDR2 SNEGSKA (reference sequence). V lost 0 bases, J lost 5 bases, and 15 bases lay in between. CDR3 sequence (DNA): TGCAGTGCTAGAGATGCCCAGTTATCGATAGATACGCAGTATTTT. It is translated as CSARDAQLSIDTQYF.

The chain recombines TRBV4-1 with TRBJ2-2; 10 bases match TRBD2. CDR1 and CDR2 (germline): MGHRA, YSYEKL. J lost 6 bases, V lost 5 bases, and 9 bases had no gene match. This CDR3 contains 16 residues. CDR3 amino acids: CASSKLAGVAAGELFF. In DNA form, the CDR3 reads TGCGCCAGCAGCAAGCTAGCGGGAGTCGCGGCCGGGGAGCTGTTTTTT.

The CDR3 spells CASCSGAYNEQFF. In DNA, the CDR3 is TGTGCCAGTTGTAGCGGGGCCTACAATGAGCAGTTCTTC. The chain employs TRBV6-2 or TRBV6-3 and TRBJ2-1; TRBD2 agrees at 8 bases. V gave up 9 bases and J gave up 2 bases; unmatched junction bases: 3. The CDR3 runs to 13 residues. The germline CDR1 and CDR2 sequences are MNHEY and SVGEGT.

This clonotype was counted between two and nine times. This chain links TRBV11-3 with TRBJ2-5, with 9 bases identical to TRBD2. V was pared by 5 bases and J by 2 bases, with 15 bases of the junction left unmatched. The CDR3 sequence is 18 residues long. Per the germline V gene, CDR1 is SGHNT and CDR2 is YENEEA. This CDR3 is CASSQGGSGRGAQETQYF. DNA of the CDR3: TGTGCCAGCAGCCAAGGAGGTAGCGGGAGAGGGGCGCAAGAGACCCAGTACTTC. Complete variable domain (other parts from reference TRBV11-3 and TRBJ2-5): EAGVVQSPRYKIIEKKQPVAFWCNPISGHNTLYWYLQNLGQGPELLIRYENEEAVDDSQLPKDRFSAERLKGVDSTLKIQPAELGDSAVYLCASSQGGSGRGAQETQYFGPGTRLLVL.

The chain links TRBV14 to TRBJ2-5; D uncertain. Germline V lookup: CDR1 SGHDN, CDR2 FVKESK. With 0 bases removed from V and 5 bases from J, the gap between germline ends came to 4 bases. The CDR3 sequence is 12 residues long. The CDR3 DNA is TGTGCCAGCAGCCAAGATATGGAGACCCAGTACTTC. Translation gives CASSQDMETQYF.

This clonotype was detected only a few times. In DNA form, the CDR3 reads TGCGCCAGCAGCCCAATAGGACAGTCGGACGAAGCTTTCTTT. Amino acid sequence: CASSPIGQSDEAFF. This chain links TRBV4-3 with TRBJ1-1; TRBD1 is a possible D gene (6 bases). Trimming took off 4 bases at V and 8 bases at J, with 17 bases between the two ends. Germline CDR1 and CDR2: LGHNA and YSLEER. CDR3 length: 14 residues.

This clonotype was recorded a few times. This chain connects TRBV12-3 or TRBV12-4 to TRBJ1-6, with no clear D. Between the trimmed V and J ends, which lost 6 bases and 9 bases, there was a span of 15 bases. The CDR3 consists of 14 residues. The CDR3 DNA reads TGTGCCAGCAGGACCGATTTAGGGCGTTCACCCCTCCACTTT. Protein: CASRTDLGRSPLHF.

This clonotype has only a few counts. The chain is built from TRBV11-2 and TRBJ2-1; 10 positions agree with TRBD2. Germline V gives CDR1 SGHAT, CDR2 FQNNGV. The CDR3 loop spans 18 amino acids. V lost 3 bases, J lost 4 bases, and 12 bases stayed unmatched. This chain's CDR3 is CASSFRAWTSGRYNEQFF. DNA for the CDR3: TGTGCCAGCAGCTTCAGAGCTTGGACTAGCGGAAGATACAATGAGCAGTTCTTC.

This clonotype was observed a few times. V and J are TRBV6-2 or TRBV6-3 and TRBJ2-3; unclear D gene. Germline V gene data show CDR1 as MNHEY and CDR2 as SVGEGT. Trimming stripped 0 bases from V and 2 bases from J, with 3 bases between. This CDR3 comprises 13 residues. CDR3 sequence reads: CASSYSYTDTQYF. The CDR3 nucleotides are TGTGCCAGCAGTTACTCGTACACAGATACGCAGTATTTT.

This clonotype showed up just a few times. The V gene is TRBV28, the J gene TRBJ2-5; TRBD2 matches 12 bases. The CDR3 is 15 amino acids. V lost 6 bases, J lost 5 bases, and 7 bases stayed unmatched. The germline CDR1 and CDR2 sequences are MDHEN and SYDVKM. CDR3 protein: CASSQLAGGTETQYF. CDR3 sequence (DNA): TGTGCCAGCAGCCAACTAGCGGGAGGAACGGAGACCCAGTACTTC.

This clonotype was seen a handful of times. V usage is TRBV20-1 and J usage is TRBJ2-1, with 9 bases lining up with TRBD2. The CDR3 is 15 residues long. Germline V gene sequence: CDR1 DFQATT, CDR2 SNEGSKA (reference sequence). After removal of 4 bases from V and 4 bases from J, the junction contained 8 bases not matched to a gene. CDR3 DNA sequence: TGCAGTGCTAACGGAAGGACTAGCGTTTACAATGAGCAGTTCTTC. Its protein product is CSANGRTSVYNEQFF.

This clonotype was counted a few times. The CDR3 loop is CASSLGGQTGDQPQHF. Written as DNA, the CDR3 is TGTGCCAGCAGCTTAGGGGGACAGACGGGCGATCAGCCCCAGCATTTT. V usage is TRBV11-3 and J usage is TRBJ1-5; TRBD1 aligns across 7 bases. This CDR3 is built from 16 residues. The germline V gene has CDR1 SGHNT and CDR2 YENEEA. Trimming took 1 base from V and 5 from J; bases not matched to a gene: 8.

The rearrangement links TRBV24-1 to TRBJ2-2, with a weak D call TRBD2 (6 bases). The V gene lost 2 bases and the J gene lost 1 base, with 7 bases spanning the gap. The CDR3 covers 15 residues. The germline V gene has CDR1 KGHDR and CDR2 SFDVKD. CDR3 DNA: TGTGCCACCAGTGATTCTAGCGAGAACACCGGGGAGCTGTTTTTT. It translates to CATSDSSENTGELFF.

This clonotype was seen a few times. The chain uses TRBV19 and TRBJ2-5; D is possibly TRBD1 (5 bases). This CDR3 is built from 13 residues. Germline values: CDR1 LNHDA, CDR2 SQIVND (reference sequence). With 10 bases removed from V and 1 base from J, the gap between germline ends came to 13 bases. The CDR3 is CATNKGPQETQYF. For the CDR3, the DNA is TGTGCCACGAACAAGGGGCCCCAAGAGACCCAGTACTTC.

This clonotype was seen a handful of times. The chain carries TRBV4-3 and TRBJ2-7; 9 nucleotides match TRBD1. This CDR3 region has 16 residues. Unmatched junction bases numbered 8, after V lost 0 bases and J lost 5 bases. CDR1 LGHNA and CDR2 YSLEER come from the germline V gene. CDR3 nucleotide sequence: TGCGCCAGCAGCCAAGACCTCGGGACAGGGAGCCACGAGCAGTACGTC. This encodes CASSQDLGTGSHEQYV.

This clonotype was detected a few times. CDR3 in DNA: TGTGCCAGCAATCCCGGGACAGCTAAACAAGATACGCAGTATTTT. Protein: CASNPGTAKQDTQYF. This chain joins TRBV6-5 and TRBJ2-3; 7 bases align to TRBD1. V lost 7 bases, J lost 5 bases, and 12 bases stayed unmatched. Germline assignment: CDR1 MNHEY and CDR2 SVGAGI. The CDR3 contains 15 residues.

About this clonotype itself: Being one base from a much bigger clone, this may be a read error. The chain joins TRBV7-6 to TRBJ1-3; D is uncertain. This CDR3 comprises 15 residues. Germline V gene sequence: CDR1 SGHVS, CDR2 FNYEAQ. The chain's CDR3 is CASSLGPSSGNTISF. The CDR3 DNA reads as TGTGCCAGCAGCTTGGGTCCGAGCTCTGGAAACACCATATCTTTT.